Sequencing of this T cell receptor (beta chain) was carried out in a study of a mutant IDH1 vaccine in newly diagnosed glioma. Looking at the study overall: Vaccines began 4-6 weeks after radiotherapy alone, or with temozolomide cycles. Treated patients were about 60% male, approximately 40% female, mean age about 41 years.

Measured with immunoSEQ multiplex PCR; TCRdb has only the in-frame clones, and not every one. The sample lists about 33,000 clones, around three quarters occurring once. Time point specified: week 35, safety follow-up. Every vaccine dose comprised 300 ug of mutant IDH1 20-mer peptide plus topical imiquimod. Scheduled for weeks 1, 3, 5, 7, 11, 15, 19 and 23, eight vaccinations were given to patients. In every donor, the tumor was a new WHO grade 3 or 4 IDH1-mutant, ATRX-lost astrocytoma. In regard to this clone: As yet, its antigen is unknown.

V was pared by 5 bases and J by 3 bases, with 13 bases between. The CDR3 covers 14 residues. Per the germline V gene, CDR1 is SNHLY and CDR2 is FYNNEI. V is TRBV2 and J is TRBJ2-5, with D tentatively TRBD1 or TRBD2 (5 bases each). This clonotype was sampled from a man in his forties or fifties with glioma. Some clones in this sample may be carry-over from other donors' samples. The starting material was PBMCs, obtained from a glioma patient whose treatment included an IDH1 peptide vaccine. CDR3 loop: CASSSGTGKETQYF. The CDR3 nucleotides are TGTGCCAGCAGTTCCGGGACGGGCAAAGAGACCCAGTACTTC. Based on the CDR3 plus reference TRBV2 and TRBJ2-5, the full variable domain is EPEVTQTPSHQVTQMGQEVILRCVPISNHLYFYWYRQILGQKVEFLVSFYNNEISEKSEIFDDQFSVERPDGSNFTLKIRSTKLEDSAMYFCASSSGTGKETQYFGPGTRLLVL.